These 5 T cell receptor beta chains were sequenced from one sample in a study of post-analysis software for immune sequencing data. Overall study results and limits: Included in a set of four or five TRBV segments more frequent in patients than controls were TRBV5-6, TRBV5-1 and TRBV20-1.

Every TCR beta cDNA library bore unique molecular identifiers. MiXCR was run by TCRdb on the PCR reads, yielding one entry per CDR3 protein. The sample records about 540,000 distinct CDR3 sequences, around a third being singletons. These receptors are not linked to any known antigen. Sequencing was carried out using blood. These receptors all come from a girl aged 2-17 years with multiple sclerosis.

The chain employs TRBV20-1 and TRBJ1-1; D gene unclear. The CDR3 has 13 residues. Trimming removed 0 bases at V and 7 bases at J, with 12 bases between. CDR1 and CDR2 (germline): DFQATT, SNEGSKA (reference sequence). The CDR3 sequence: CSARDPRGFEAFF. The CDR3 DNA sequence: TGCAGTGCTAGAGACCCGAGAGGGTTTGAAGCTTTCTTT.

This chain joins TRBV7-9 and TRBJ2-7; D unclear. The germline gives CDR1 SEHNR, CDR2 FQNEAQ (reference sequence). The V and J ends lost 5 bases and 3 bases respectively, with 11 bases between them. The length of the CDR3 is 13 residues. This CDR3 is CASSPTVGYEQYF. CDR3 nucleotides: TGTGCCAGCAGCCCAACGGTCGGCTACGAGCAGTACTTC.

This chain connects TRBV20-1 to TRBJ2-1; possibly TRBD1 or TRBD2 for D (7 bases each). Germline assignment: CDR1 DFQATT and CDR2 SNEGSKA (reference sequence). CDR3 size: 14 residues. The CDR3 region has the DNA TGCAGCGCCCAGCAGGGGGGGCCTCGGAATGAGCAGTTCTTC. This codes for CSAQQGGPRNEQFF.

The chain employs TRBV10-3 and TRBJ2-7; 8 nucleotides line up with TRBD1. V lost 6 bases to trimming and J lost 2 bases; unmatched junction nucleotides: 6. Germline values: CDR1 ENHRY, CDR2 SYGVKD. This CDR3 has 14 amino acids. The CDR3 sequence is CAISGQGRTYEQYF. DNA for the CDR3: TGTGCCATCAGCGGACAGGGACGAACCTACGAGCAGTACTTC.

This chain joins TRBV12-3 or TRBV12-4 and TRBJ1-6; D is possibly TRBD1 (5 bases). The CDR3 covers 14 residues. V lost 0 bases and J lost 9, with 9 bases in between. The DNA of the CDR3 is TGTGCCAGCAGTTTAGCAGGGGAGATTTCACCCCTCCACTTT. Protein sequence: CASSLAGEISPLHF.